Presented here are 25 T cell receptor beta chains from one specimen sequenced in a study of pediatric ulcerative colitis. The rectum was sampled with one to two pinch biopsies at colonoscopy. Some clones are missing from TCRdb's copy, which holds only in-frame ones; the method was immunoSEQ multiplex PCR. The sample yields fewer than 20,000 clones, less than 85% seen once. The material sequenced was gut tissue. The receptors were gathered from a boy younger than 18 with moderate ulcerative colitis.

This clone has a single count. The chain uses TRBV29-1 and TRBJ2-2; D gene ambiguous. The CDR3 is 11 amino acids. V lost 7 bases to trimming and J lost 7 bases, with 10 bases between them. CDR1 and CDR2 (germline): SQVTM, ANQGSEA. CDR3 DNA sequence: TGCAGCGCCGCGACGGGCGGGGAGCTGTTTTTT. It is translated as CSAATGGELFF.

This chain connects TRBV7-9 to TRBJ2-7; 7 bases are a match to TRBD1. The CDR3 runs to 13 residues. V trimming: 2 bases; J trimming: 6 bases; junction bases outside the gene matches: 4. CDR1 and CDR2 (germline): SEHNR, FQNEAQ (reference sequence). CDR3 region: CASSLTGVGEQYF. In DNA form, the CDR3 reads TGTGCCAGCAGCTTAACAGGGGTGGGCGAGCAGTACTTC.

In nucleotides, the CDR3 is TGTGCCAGCAGTGAATGGCTCGGTGGCTCCTACAATGAGCAGTTCTTC. Protein sequence: CASSEWLGGSYNEQFF. V usage is TRBV6-1 and J usage is TRBJ2-1; no firm D call. Deletions cut 2 bases from V and 0 bases from J, with 11 bases between. CDR3 length: 16 amino acids. CDR1 MNHNS and CDR2 SASEGT come from the germline V gene.

The chain employs TRBV28 and TRBJ2-7; 9 positions agree with TRBD1. CDR3 length: 15 residues. Germline lookup yields CDR1 MDHEN and CDR2 SYDVKM. Germline trimming cut 4 bases from V and 6 bases from J; bases unmatched to any gene: 10. CDR3 in amino acids: CASSSSGTGNTEQYF. Here the CDR3 DNA reads TGTGCCAGCAGTTCATCCGGGACAGGGAATACCGAGCAGTACTTC.

The V call is TRBV6-1, the J call TRBJ2-7, with 7 bases lining up with TRBD1. The CDR3 is made up of 15 amino acids. V lost 6 bases to trimming and J lost 2 bases; unmatched junction nucleotides: 10. The germline gives CDR1 MNHNS, CDR2 SASEGT. CDR3: CASRGRGQTAYEQYF. Written as DNA, the CDR3 is TGTGCCAGCAGAGGAAGGGGACAGACGGCCTACGAGCAGTACTTC.

This clone was seen a few times. V is TRBV5-1 and J is TRBJ1-4; 9 nucleotides align to TRBD1. CDR3 size: 15 residues. V shed 0 bases, J shed 8 bases, and the junction held 5 bases outside the gene matches. Looked up from germline, CDR1 is SGHRS and CDR2 is YFSETQ. The CDR3 protein is CASSLAGTGPEKLFF. CDR3 DNA sequence: TGCGCCAGCAGCTTGGCCGGGACAGGGCCGGAAAAACTGTTTTTT.

This clone was counted between two and nine times. V usage is TRBV6-5 and J usage is TRBJ1-2; D unclear. The CDR3 runs 13 residues. Germline V gives CDR1 MNHEY, CDR2 SVGAGI. Trimming cost V 2 bases and J 2 bases, with 6 bases left between them. The CDR3 region is CASSYKGNYGYTF. CDR3 nucleotide sequence: TGTGCCAGCAGTTACAAGGGAAACTATGGCTACACCTTC.

This rearrangement joins TRBV13 to TRBJ1-2; 9 bases fit TRBD1. This CDR3 comprises 14 residues. Germline V CDR1 and CDR2: PRHDT, FYEKMQ (reference sequence). Germline trimming cut 8 bases from V and 7 bases from J; bases unmatched to any gene: 11. CDR3: CASVTGGAKFGYTF. The CDR3 DNA follows: TGTGCCAGCGTAACAGGGGGCGCGAAATTTGGCTACACCTTC.

The J gene is TRBJ2-7, the V gene TRBV5-1; no clear D. The CDR3 length is 15 residues. Germline CDR1 SGHRS, CDR2 YFSETQ. Trimming took 2 bases from V and 0 from J, leaving 12 bases between them. The CDR3, as DNA: TGCGCCAGCAGCTTTGCCCCGGTCAGCTCCTACGAGCAGTACTTC. It yields the protein CASSFAPVSSYEQYF.

The sample holds a few counts of this clone. V and J are TRBV18 and TRBJ1-2; D call uncertain. Trimming took off 6 bases at V and 8 bases at J, with 16 bases between the two ends. CDR3 length equals 13 residues. CDR1 and CDR2 from the germline V gene are KGHSH and LQKENI. CDR3 in amino acids: CASSPGRGGGYTF. Written as DNA, the CDR3 is TGTGCCAGCTCGCCAGGCCGGGGAGGGGGCTACACCTTC. Full variable domain (missing parts from reference TRBV18 and TRBJ1-2): NAGVMQNPRHLVRRRGQEARLRCSPMKGHSHVYWYRQLPEEGLKFMVYLQKENIIDESGMPKERFSAEFPKEGPSILRIQQVVRGDSAAYFCASSPGRGGGYTFGSGTRLTVV.

The rearrangement joins TRBV6-1 to TRBJ2-1; D unresolved. V was pared by 4 bases and J by 2 bases, with 18 bases between. The CDR3 runs 17 residues. Germline V CDR1 and CDR2: MNHNS, SASEGT. CDR3 region: CASSVLRTWAAYNEQFF. CDR3 coding DNA: TGTGCCAGCAGTGTGCTGCGGACGTGGGCCGCCTACAATGAGCAGTTCTTC.

V and J are TRBV11-3 and TRBJ2-2; tentatively, D is TRBD1 (5 bases). Between the trimmed V and J ends, which lost 1 base and 7 bases, there was a span of 13 bases. Germline V gives CDR1 SGHNT, CDR2 YENEEA. The CDR3 spans 15 residues. CDR3 region: CASSLGGAQGGELFF. The CDR3, as DNA: TGTGCCAGCAGCTTAGGTGGGGCGCAAGGCGGGGAGCTGTTTTTT.

The genes are TRBV10-1 and TRBJ2-5; D is perhaps TRBD2 (6 bases). There are 14 residues in the CDR3. The V and J ends lost 10 bases and 3 bases respectively, with 18 bases between them. Germline-derived CDR1 and CDR2 are WNHNN and SYGVQD (reference sequence). CDR3 loop: CAIYGLTLKETQYF. Here the CDR3 DNA reads TGCGCCATATACGGACTAACGCTTAAAGAGACCCAGTACTTC.

For the CDR3, the DNA is TGTGCCAGCAGGGGCTCCACCTACGAGCAGTACTTC. Protein product: CASRGSTYEQYF. The chain employs TRBV2 and TRBJ2-7, with no clear D. The V gene lost 6 bases and the J gene lost 2 bases, with 8 bases spanning the gap. CDR1 is SNHLY and CDR2 is FYNNEI in the germline V gene. The CDR3 runs to 12 residues.

The chain uses TRBV7-7 and TRBJ2-5; 10 bases align to TRBD2. CDR1 and CDR2 from the germline V gene are SSHAT and FNYEAQ (reference sequence). The CDR3 covers 16 residues. With V trimmed by 3 bases and J by 5 bases, 9 bases remained unmatched. As DNA, the CDR3 is TGTGCCAGCAGCTTTACTAGCGGGGCTGGATTGGAGACCCAGTACTTC. Translation gives CASSFTSGAGLETQYF. Full variable domain (missing parts from reference TRBV7-7 and TRBJ2-5): GAGVSQSPRYKVTKRGQDVTLRCDPISSHATLYWYQQALGQGPEFLTYFNYEAQPDKSGLPSDRFSAERPEGSISTLTIQRTEQRDSAMYRCASSFTSGAGLETQYFGPGTRLLVL.

The genes are TRBV27 and TRBJ1-1; 7 bases agree with TRBD1. The CDR3 has 16 amino acids. In germline, CDR1 is MNHEY, CDR2 SMNVEV (reference sequence). V gave up 7 bases and J gave up 0 bases; unmatched junction bases: 11. DNA of the CDR3: TGTGCCAGCAATCCTCGTGGGACAGTCATGAACACTGAAGCTTTCTTT. This translates into CASNPRGTVMNTEAFF.

This clone was detected only a few times. The chain couples TRBV5-4 to TRBJ2-7; tentatively, D is TRBD1 or TRBD2 (5 bases each). Deletions cut 2 bases from V and 0 bases from J, with 12 bases between. The length of the CDR3 is 15 residues. Germline V gives CDR1 SGHNT, CDR2 YYREEE (reference sequence). The CDR3 DNA sequence: TGTGCCAGCAGCTTCGGCCGGGGCATCTCCTACGAGCAGTACTTC. This translates into CASSFGRGISYEQYF.

The V call is TRBV10-1, the J call TRBJ1-1; D unresolved. The CDR3 sequence is 13 residues long. Trimming took 3 bases from V and 5 from J, leaving 10 bases between them. The germline gives CDR1 WNHNN, CDR2 SYGVQD (reference sequence). CDR3 coding DNA: TGCGCCAGCAGTGATCGGGGAGGGACTGAAGCTTTCTTT. This sequence encodes CASSDRGGTEAFF.

V gene TRBV2 combines with J gene TRBJ2-7; D may be TRBD1 or TRBD2 (5 bases each). V was clipped by 3 bases and J by 1 base, with 10 bases between them. This CDR3 spans 14 amino acids. The germline V gene has CDR1 SNHLY and CDR2 FYNNEI. The CDR3 reads CASSELGPSYEQYF. CDR3 nucleotide sequence: TGTGCCAGCAGTGAGTTGGGACCGTCCTACGAGCAGTACTTC.

This clone turned up a few times. The gene calls are TRBV28 and TRBJ1-2; D possibly corresponds to TRBD1 (6 bases). Trimming left V 6 bases short and J 9 bases short, with 20 bases between. Per germline, CDR1 MDHEN and CDR2 SYDVKM. The CDR3 consists of 14 residues. In nucleotides, the CDR3 is TGTGCCAGCAGGCAAACAGGGTCGAAGGTGAGCTACACCTTC. Encoded protein: CASRQTGSKVSYTF.

This sequence joins TRBV19 and TRBJ2-3; D is possibly TRBD1 (6 bases). Germline V gene lookup returns CDR1 LNHDA and CDR2 SQIVND (reference sequence). Trimming removed 4 bases from V and 1 base from J, with 9 bases in between. The CDR3 runs 14 residues. The CDR3 here is CASSRQARTDTQYF. In DNA form, the CDR3 reads TGTGCCAGTAGTAGACAGGCCCGCACAGATACGCAGTATTTT.

The V gene is TRBV4-2, the J gene TRBJ1-4; D gene unclear. The V gene's germline CDR1 is LGHNA and CDR2 YNFKEQ. Trimming took off 1 base at V and 7 bases at J, with 10 bases between the two ends. The CDR3 spans 14 residues. The CDR3 loop reads CASSQGGWGEKLFF. The CDR3 DNA reads TGTGCCAGCAGCCAAGGGGGTTGGGGTGAAAAACTGTTTTTT.

A remark on this clone: This sample includes further DNA sequences coding for the same CDR3. The chain recombines TRBV5-6 with TRBJ1-6, with unresolved D. The germline CDR1 and CDR2 sequences are SGHDT and YYEEEE. Trimming took 2 bases from V and 4 from J, leaving 7 bases between them. The CDR3 length is 14 residues. CDR3 amino acids: CASSLLVYNSPLHF. The CDR3 DNA sequence: TGTGCCAGCAGCTTACTTGTGTATAATTCACCCCTCCACTTT.

Within the sample, this clone is medium-sized (0.01 to 0.1%). The chain joins TRBV30 to TRBJ2-7, with D tentatively TRBD1 (5 bases). Germline CDR1 GTSNPN, CDR2 SVGIG (reference sequence). This CDR3 has 12 residues. V lost 1 base, J lost 5 bases, and 9 bases lay in between. The CDR3 DNA sequence: TGTGCCTGGAGTGGGGGCAGGGACGAGCAGTACTTC. Encoded protein: CAWSGGRDEQYF.

This clone was seen just once. The rearrangement joins TRBV10-3 to TRBJ1-1; 7 nucleotides align to TRBD1. V lost 6 bases and J lost 3; bases outside the gene matches: 4. CDR3 size: 13 residues. In germline, CDR1 is ENHRY, CDR2 SYGVKD. The CDR3 sequence: CAIRDGTDTEAFF. Written as DNA, the CDR3 is TGTGCCATCAGGGATGGGACAGACACTGAAGCTTTCTTT.